Shown below are 13 T cell receptor beta chains from a single sample sequenced in a study of monozygotic twins with inflammatory bowel disease. TCRdb reprocessed the 5' RACE reads, keeping one entry per CDR3 protein, no DNA. This sample's table reports approximately 400,000 distinct CDR3 sequences. The sequenced material came from blood. The receptors were sampled from a human donor with ulcerative colitis or Crohn's disease, or a healthy co-twin of an affected twin (not recorded which).

This sequence joins TRBV28 and TRBJ2-2; the D call of TRBD1 rests on TCRdb alone, since no DNA is present to check it. Germline lookup yields CDR1 MDHEN and CDR2 SYDVKM. This CDR3 contains 15 residues. This CDR3 reads CASKLGGSKPGELFF.

This chain connects TRBV2 to TRBJ2-7. The CDR3 is made up of 15 amino acids. Germline CDR1 SNHLY, CDR2 FYNNEI. CDR3 sequence reads: CASSESAGSPYEQYF.

CDR3 loop: CASSRGQYSNQPQHF. J is TRBJ1-5 and V is TRBV7-2; lacking DNA, the TRBD1 call made by TCRdb goes unchecked. Germline CDR1 reads SGHTA; CDR2 reads FQGNSA. This CDR3 has 15 residues. Combining the CDR3 with reference TRBV7-2 and TRBJ1-5 gives the whole variable domain GAGVSQSPSNKVTEKGKDVELRCDPISGHTALYWYRQSLGQGLEFLIYFQGNSAPDKSGLPSDRFSAERTGGSVSTLTIQRTQQEDSAVYLCASSRGQYSNQPQHFGDGTRLSIL.

The gene calls are TRBV4-3 and TRBJ1-4. CDR1 and CDR2 from the germline V gene are LGHNA and YSLEER. This CDR3 comprises 15 residues. CDR3 loop: CASSQADRVNEKLFF.

This chain connects TRBV5-1 to TRBJ2-5; the D call from TCRdb, TRBD1, cannot be confirmed without DNA. This CDR3 region has 13 residues. Germline CDR1 SGHRS, CDR2 YFSETQ. The CDR3 loop reads CASTLQGAETQYF.

The chain recombines TRBV12-3 or TRBV12-4 with TRBJ2-5; the D gene TCRdb calls, TRBD2, cannot be checked with no DNA. CDR3 length: 14 residues. The CDR3 spells CASTPGLATETQYF.

This rearrangement joins TRBV5-5 to TRBJ2-7; the TCRdb D gene call, TRBD1, has no DNA to confirm it. The CDR3 sequence is 14 residues long. Per the germline V gene, CDR1 is SGHKS and CDR2 is YYEKEE (reference sequence). The chain's CDR3 is CASTPRGDSYEQYF.

J is TRBJ2-1 and V is TRBV6-5; TCRdb indicates TRBD1, and absent DNA this call remains unverified. Per the germline V gene, CDR1 is MNHEY and CDR2 is SVGAGI. This CDR3 has 15 amino acids. The CDR3 region is CASSYSHPSGYEQFF.

V and J are TRBV20-1 and TRBJ2-1; the D gene TCRdb calls, TRBD2, cannot be checked with no DNA. This CDR3 has 17 residues. Per germline, CDR1 DFQATT and CDR2 SNEGSKA (reference sequence). The CDR3 is CSARASGRAGYYNEQFF.

The genes are TRBV27 and TRBJ1-4; TCRdb gives TRBD1 as the D gene, but with no DNA this cannot be confirmed. Germline loops: CDR1 MNHEY, CDR2 SMNVEV (reference sequence). The CDR3 runs 14 residues. CDR3 loop: CASSFLGTDEKLFF.

The V and J genes are TRBV20-1 and TRBJ2-1. There are 12 residues in the CDR3. Looked up from germline, CDR1 is DFQATT and CDR2 is SNEGSKA (reference sequence). CDR3: CRATSSYNEQFF.

V is TRBV6-5 and J is TRBJ2-5; TCRdb calls TRBD2, which cannot be checked without DNA. Germline V gene data show CDR1 as MNHEY and CDR2 as SVGAGI. The length of the CDR3 is 15 residues. CDR3 region: CASSYSGLAGETQYF.

V usage is TRBV7-9 and J usage is TRBJ1-4; checking the TCRdb D call of TRBD1 is not possible without DNA. Germline V gene data show CDR1 as SEHNR and CDR2 as FQNEAQ (reference sequence). The CDR3 spans 16 residues. The chain's CDR3 is CASSLEGRGRDEKLFF.